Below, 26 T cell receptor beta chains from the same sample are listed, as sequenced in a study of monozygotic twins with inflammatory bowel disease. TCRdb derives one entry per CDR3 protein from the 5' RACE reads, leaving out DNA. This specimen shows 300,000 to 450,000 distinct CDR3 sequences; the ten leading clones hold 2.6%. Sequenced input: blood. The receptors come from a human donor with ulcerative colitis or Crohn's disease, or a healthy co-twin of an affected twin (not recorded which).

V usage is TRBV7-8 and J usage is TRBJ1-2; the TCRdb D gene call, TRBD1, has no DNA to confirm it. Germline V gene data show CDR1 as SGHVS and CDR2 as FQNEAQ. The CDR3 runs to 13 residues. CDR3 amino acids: CASSLDRRYGYTF.

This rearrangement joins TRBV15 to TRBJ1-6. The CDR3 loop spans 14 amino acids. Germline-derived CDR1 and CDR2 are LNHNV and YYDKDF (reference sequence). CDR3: CATSRGRVNSPLHF.

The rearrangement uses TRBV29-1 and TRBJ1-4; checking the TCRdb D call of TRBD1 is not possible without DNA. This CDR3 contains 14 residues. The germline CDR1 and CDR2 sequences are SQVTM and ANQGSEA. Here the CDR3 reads CSVGGTGGYEKLFF.

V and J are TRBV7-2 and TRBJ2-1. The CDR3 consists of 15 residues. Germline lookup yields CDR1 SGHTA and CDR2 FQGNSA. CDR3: CASSLGQGILNEQFF.

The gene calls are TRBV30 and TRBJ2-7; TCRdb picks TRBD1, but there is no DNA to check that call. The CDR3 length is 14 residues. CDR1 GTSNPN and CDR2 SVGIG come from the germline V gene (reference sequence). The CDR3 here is CAWSPRDRTYEQYF.

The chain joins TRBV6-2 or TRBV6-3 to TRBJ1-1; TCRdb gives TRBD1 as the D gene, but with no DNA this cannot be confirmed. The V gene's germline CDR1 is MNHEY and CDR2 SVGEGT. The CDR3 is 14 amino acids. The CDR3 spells CASTLRQGKTEAFF.

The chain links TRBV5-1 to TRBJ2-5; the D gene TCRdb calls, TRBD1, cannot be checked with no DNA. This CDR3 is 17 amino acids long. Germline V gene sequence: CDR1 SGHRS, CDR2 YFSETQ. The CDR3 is CASSLAVGTGPQETQYF.

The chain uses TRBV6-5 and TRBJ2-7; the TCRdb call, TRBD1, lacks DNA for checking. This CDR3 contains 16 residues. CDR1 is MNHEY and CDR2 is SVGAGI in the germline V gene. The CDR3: CASSYSGTFTSYEQYF.

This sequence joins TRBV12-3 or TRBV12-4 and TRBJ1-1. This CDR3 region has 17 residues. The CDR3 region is CASSPRAYDNPNTEAFF.

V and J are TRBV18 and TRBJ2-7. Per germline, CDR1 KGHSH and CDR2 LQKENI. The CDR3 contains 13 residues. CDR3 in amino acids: CASSPPLGYEQYF.

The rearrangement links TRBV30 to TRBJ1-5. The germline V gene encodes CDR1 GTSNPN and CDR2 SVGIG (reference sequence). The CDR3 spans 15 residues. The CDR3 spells CALSPGTVSNQPQHF.

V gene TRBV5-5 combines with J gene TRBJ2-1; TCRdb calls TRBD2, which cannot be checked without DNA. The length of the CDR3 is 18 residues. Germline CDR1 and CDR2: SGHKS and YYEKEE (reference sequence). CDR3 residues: CASSSTPPGVSSYNEQFF.

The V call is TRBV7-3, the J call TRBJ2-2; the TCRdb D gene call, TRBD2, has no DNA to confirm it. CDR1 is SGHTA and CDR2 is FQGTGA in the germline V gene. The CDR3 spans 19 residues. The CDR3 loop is CASSLRAIGRDSNTGELFF.

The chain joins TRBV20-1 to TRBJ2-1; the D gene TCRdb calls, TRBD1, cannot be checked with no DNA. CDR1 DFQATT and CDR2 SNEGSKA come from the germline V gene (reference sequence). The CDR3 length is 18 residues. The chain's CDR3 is CSARREPGSGGKYNEQFF.

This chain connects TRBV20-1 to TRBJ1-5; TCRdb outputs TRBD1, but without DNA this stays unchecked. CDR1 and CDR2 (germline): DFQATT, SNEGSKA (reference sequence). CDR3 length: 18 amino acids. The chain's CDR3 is CSARDGTALRYSNQPQHF.

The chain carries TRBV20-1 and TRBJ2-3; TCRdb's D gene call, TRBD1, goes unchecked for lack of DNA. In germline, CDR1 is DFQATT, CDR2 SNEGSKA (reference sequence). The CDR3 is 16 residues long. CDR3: CRTLGGGNPSTDTQYF.

The CDR3: CASSVTGARSSYNEQFF. The chain recombines TRBV9 with TRBJ2-1; TCRdb's D gene call, TRBD1, goes unchecked for lack of DNA. CDR1 and CDR2 from the germline V gene are SGDLS and YYNGEE. The CDR3 loop spans 17 amino acids.

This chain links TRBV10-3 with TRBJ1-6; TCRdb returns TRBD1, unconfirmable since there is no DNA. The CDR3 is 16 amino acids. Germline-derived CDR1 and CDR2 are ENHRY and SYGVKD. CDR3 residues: CAIRPGPGEGNSPLHF.

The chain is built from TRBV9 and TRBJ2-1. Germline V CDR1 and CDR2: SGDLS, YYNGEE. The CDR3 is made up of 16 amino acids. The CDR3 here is CASSAGQDLLYNEQFF.

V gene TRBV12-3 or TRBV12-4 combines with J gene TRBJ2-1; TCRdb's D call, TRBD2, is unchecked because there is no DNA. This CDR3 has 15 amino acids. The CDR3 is CASSLSSGVRDEQFF.

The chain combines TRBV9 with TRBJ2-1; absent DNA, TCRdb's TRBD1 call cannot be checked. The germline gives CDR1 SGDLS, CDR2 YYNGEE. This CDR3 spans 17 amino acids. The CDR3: CASSVAPGTGGSDEQFF.

The CDR3 sequence: CASSPTQTRWEFF. The chain uses TRBV12-3 or TRBV12-4 and TRBJ2-1; with no DNA, the TCRdb D assignment of TRBD2 cannot be verified. The CDR3 contains 13 residues.

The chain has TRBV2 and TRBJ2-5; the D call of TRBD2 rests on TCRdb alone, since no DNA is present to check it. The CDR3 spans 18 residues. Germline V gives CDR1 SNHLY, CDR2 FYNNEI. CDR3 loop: CASSPGTSGGRLQETQYF.

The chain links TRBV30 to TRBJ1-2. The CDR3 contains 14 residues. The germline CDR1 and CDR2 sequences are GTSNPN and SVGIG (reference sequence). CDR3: CAWSWTGRNYGYTF.

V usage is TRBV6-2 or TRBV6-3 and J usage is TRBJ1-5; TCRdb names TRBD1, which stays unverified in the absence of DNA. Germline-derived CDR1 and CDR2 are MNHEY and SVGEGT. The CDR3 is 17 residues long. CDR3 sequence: CASSYGTGQLSNQPQHF.

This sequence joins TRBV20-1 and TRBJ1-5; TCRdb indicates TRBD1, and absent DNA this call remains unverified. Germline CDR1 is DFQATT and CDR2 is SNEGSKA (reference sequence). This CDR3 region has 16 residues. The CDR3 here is CSAPRRGATYYQPQHF.